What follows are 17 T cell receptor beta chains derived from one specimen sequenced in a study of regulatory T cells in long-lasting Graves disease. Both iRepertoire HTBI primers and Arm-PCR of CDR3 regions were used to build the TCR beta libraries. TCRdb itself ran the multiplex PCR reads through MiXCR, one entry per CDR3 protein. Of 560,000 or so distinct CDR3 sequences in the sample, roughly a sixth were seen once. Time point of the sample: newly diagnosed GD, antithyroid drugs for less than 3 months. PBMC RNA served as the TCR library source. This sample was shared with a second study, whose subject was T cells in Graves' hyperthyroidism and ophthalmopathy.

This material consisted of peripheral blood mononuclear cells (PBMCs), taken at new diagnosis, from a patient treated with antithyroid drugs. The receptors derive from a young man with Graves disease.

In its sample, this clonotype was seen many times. Here the CDR3 reads CAWGAAGMNTEAFF. CDR3 DNA: TGTGCCTGGGGGGCGGCGGGAATGAACACTGAAGCTTTCTTT. The chain has TRBV30 and TRBJ1-1; perhaps TRBD1 as D (5 bases). V gave up 5 bases and J gave up 0 bases, with 13 bases separating them. CDR1 GTSNPN and CDR2 SVGIG come from the germline V gene (reference sequence). The length of the CDR3 is 14 residues. Variable domain in full (rest from reference TRBV30 and TRBJ1-1): SQTIHQWPATLVQPVGSPLSLECTVEGTSNPNLYWYRQAAGRGLQLLFYSVGIGQISSEVPQNLSASRPQDRQFILSSKKLLLSDSGFYLCAWGAAGMNTEAFFGQGTRLTVV.

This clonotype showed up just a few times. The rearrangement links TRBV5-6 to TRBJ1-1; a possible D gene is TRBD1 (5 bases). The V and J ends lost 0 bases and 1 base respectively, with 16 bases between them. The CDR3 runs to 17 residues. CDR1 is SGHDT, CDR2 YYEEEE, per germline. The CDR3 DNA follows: TGTGCCAGCAGCTTGGGATCGTGGGGGAACCGGAACACTGAAGCTTTCTTT. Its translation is CASSLGSWGNRNTEAFF.

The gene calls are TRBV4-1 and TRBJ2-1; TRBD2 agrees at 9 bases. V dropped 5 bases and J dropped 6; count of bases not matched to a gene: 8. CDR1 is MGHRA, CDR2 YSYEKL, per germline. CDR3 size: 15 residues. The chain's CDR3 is CASSSLGGRGNEQFF. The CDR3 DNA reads TGCGCCAGCAGCTCCCTTGGCGGGAGGGGCAATGAGCAGTTCTTC.

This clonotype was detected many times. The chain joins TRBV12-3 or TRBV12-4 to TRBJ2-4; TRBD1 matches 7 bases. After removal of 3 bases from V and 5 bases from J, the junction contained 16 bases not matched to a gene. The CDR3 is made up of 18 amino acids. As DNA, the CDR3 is TGTGCCAGCAGTTTCTACAAGCTGACAGGGATTTTCGAAAACATTCAGTACTTC. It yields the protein CASSFYKLTGIFENIQYF.

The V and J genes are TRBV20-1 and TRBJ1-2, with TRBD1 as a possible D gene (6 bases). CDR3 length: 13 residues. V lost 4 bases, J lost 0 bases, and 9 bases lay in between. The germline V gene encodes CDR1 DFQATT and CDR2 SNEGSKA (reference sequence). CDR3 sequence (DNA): TGCAGTGCTACGGAGGGGGCTAACTATGGCTACACCTTC. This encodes CSATEGANYGYTF.

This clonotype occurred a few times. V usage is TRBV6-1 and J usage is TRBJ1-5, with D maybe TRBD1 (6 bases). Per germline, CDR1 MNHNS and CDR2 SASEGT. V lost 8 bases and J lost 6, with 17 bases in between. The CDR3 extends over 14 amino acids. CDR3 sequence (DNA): TGTGCCAGCCGAACGACAGGACCCTCTCAGCCCCAGCATTTT. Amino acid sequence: CASRTTGPSQPQHF.

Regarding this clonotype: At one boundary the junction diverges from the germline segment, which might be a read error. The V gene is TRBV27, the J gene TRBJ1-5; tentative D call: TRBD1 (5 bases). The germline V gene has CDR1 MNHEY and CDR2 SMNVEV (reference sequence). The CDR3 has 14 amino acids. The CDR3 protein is CASSLWGGDQPQHF. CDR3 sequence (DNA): TGTGCCAGCAGCTTATGGGGAGGGGATCAGCCCCAGCATTTT.

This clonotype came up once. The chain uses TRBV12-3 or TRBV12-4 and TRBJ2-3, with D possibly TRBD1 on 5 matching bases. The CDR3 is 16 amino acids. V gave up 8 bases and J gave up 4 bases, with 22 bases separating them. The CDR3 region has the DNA TGTGCCAGCTCACCACCGGTGGGGCTGGAGTCAGATACGCAGTATTTT. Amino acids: CASSPPVGLESDTQYF.

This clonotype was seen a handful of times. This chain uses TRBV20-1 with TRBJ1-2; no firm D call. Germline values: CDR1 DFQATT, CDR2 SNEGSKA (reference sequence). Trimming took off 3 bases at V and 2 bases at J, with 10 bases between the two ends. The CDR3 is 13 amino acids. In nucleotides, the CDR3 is TGCAGTGCTAGCAATCTAGGGAACTATGGCTACACCTTC. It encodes CSASNLGNYGYTF.

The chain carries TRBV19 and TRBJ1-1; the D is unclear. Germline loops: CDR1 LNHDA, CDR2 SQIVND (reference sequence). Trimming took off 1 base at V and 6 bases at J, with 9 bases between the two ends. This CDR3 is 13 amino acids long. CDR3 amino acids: CASSIAGSAEAFF. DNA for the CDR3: TGTGCCAGTAGTATAGCAGGTTCCGCTGAAGCTTTCTTT.

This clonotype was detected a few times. CDR3: CASSFRNGEQFF. CDR3 DNA sequence: TGTGCCAGCAGTTTCAGGAACGGTGAGCAGTTCTTC. The chain links TRBV6-2 or TRBV6-3 to TRBJ2-1; D is uncertain. The CDR3 runs 12 residues. The germline CDR1 and CDR2 sequences are MNHEY and SVGEGT. V was clipped by 4 bases and J by 9 bases, with 10 bases between them.

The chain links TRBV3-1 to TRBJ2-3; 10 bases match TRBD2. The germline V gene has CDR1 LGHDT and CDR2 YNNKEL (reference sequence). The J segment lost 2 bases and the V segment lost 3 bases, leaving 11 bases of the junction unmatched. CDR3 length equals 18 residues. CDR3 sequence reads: CASSQGGASGRPTDTQYF. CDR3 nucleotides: TGTGCCAGCAGCCAGGGCGGGGCTAGCGGGAGACCCACAGATACGCAGTATTTT.

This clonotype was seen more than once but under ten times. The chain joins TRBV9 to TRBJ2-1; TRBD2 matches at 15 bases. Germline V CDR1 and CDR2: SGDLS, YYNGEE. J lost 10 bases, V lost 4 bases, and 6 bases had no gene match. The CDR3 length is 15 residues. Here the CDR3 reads CASSLGGTSGREQFF. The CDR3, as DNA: TGTGCCAGCAGCCTTGGAGGGACTAGCGGGAGGGAGCAGTTCTTC.

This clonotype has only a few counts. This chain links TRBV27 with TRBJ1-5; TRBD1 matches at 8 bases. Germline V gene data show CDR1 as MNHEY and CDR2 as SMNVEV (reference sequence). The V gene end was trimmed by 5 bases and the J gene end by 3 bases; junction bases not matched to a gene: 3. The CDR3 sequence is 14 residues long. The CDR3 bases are TGTGCCAGCAGTATGACAGGGGCCAATCAGCCCCAGCATTTT. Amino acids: CASSMTGANQPQHF.

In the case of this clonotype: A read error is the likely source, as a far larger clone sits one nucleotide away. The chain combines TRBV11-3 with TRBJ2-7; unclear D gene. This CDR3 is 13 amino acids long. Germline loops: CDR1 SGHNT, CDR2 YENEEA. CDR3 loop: CASCLVPSYEQYF. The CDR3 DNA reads TGTGCCAGCTGCTTAGTGCCATCCTACGAGCAGTACTTC.

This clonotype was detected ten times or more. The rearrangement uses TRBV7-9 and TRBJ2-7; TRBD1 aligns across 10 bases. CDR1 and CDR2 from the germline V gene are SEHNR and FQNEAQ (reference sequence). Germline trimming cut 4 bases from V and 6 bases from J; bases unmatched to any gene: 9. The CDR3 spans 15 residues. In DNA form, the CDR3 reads TGTGCCAGCAGCTCTTCGACAGGGGGCCTCAGCGAGCAGTACTTC. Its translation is CASSSSTGGLSEQYF.

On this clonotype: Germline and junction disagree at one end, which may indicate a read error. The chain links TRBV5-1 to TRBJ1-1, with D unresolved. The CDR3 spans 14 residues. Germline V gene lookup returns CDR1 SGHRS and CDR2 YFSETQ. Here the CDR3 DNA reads TGTGCCAGCAGCTTGGTGGTCCGGAACACTGAAGCTTTCTTT. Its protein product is CASSLVVRNTEAFF.